Below, one TCR beta chain is given with its context. This record belongs to a study of blood T cell repertoires in COVID-19. Study at large: There were acute and convalescent COVID-19 samples, and they came from the United States, Italy and Spain.

J gave up 6 bases and V 4 bases, and 15 bases lay outside the gene matches. Germline V gene lookup returns CDR1 SGHVS and CDR2 FNYEAQ. CDR3 length: 18 residues. Patients of the Seattle cohort, enrolled during active infection, were followed longitudinally. Produced via immunoSEQ multiplex PCR; TCRdb's table is partial and in-frame only. The data contain more than 150,000 clones, around 95% of them singletons. The sequenced material came from peripheral blood. The clonotype was recovered from a man aged 25 to 40 with COVID-19, enrolled during active disease. The V and J genes are TRBV7-6 and TRBJ2-7, with TRBD2 matching over 13 bases. This CDR3 reads CASSCGTSGGGLFGEQYF. CDR3 DNA sequence: TGTGCCAGCAGCTGCGGAACTAGCGGGGGGGGTCTCTTTGGCGAGCAGTACTTC. The full variable domain, its missing parts supplied by reference TRBV7-6 and TRBJ2-7, is GAGVSQSPRYKVTKRGQDVALRCDPISGHVSLYWYRQALGQGPEFLTYFNYEAQQDKSGLPNDRFSAERPEGSISTLTIQRTEQRDSAMYRCASSCGTSGGGLFGEQYFGPGTRLTVT.